Included here is one T cell receptor beta chain sequence, with context. The antigen remains undetermined. One entry per CDR3 protein results from TCRdb running MiXCR on the reads. The sample has hundreds of thousands of distinct CDR3 sequences; approximately 40% are singletons. This specimen comes from a study of T cell repertoires in cytomegalovirus infection. Study observations and caveats: The cumulative frequency of public TCR beta families identified carriers of CMV plus the relevant HLA.

CDR3 length equals 14 residues. Per the germline V gene, CDR1 is MNHEY and CDR2 is SVGEGT. V lost 2 bases and J lost 2, with 9 bases in between. This TCR derives from a human donor in good health (CMV status not recorded). Some clones in this sample may be carry-over from other donors' samples. The specimen was cultured PBMCs, collected from culture after CMV antigen stimulation. This sequence joins TRBV6-2 or TRBV6-3 and TRBJ1-1; D gene uncertain. The CDR3 loop reads CASSYASYNTEAFF. The CDR3 DNA reads TGTGCCAGCAGTTACGCGTCCTATAACACTGAAGCTTTCTTT.